This T cell receptor (beta chain) was obtained from a study of PD-1 blockade in classical Hodgkin lymphoma. In germline, CDR1 is SGHDN, CDR2 FVKESK. Unmatched junction bases numbered 10, after V lost 1 base and J lost 5 bases. This CDR3 region has 17 residues. As for time point: cycle 4 day 1 (C4D1), after 5 to 7 weeks of nivolumab. Relapse was seen in all patients after autologous stem cell transplantation, and brentuximab vedotin exposure was variable. Out of thawed PBMCs, magnetic negative selection purified CD4+ T cells. TCRdb's copy holds only in-frame clones and misses some; the assay was immunoSEQ multiplex PCR. In the table there are roughly 29,000 clones, around 83% of which are singletons.

This sequence was found in a human donor with classical Hodgkin lymphoma. The chain recombines TRBV14 with TRBJ2-5; the match to TRBD2 covers 10 bases. The input for sequencing was CD4+ T cells from blood, taken before the fourth cycle of nivolumab. The CDR3: CASSQALAGAMRETQYF. The CDR3 DNA sequence: TGTGCCAGCAGCCAAGCCCTAGCGGGGGCAATGAGGGAGACCCAGTACTTC.